Below, 20 T cell receptor beta chains from the same sample are listed, as sequenced in a study of T cells in narcolepsy. Here immunoSEQ multiplex PCR was the method, and the copy in TCRdb shows in-frame clones only, minus some. Of about 41,000 clones listed, approximately 88% are singletons. Sequenced sample: CD45RA- memory CD4+ T cells from PBMCs. All receptors derive from a human donor with narcolepsy.

The chain has TRBV28 and TRBJ2-7, with TRBD1 matching over 7 bases. V was clipped by 4 bases and J by 0 bases; unmatched bases: 9. Germline-derived CDR1 and CDR2 are MDHEN and SYDVKM. This CDR3 is built from 16 residues. CDR3 sequence: CASSSPGTVASYEQYF. The CDR3, as DNA: TGTGCCAGCAGTTCGCCAGGGACAGTGGCCTCCTACGAGCAGTACTTC.

V usage is TRBV10-3 and J usage is TRBJ2-3; TRBD2 might be the D (7 bases). CDR1 ENHRY and CDR2 SYGVKD come from the germline V gene. The CDR3 totals 14 residues. V lost 8 bases, J lost 4 bases, and 16 bases lay in between. DNA of the CDR3: TGTGCCATCTCGGGGGGCCGGGAGTCAGATACGCAGTATTTT. This translates into CAISGGRESDTQYF.

CDR3 sequence (DNA): TGCGCCAGCAGCTTGGTGTCAGGGGGCAACTATGGCTACACCTTC. Amino acids: CASSLVSGGNYGYTF. V and J are TRBV5-1 and TRBJ1-2, with TRBD1 matching 8 bases. V gave up 0 bases and J gave up 2 bases; unmatched junction bases: 3. The germline CDR1 and CDR2 sequences are SGHRS and YFSETQ. The length of the CDR3 is 15 residues.

The genes are TRBV19 and TRBJ2-7, with 8 bases that match TRBD2. The V gene end was trimmed by 3 bases and the J gene end by 0 bases; junction bases not matched to a gene: 7. This CDR3 is built from 16 residues. In germline, CDR1 is LNHDA, CDR2 SQIVND (reference sequence). The CDR3 DNA reads TGTGCCAGTAGTATCGGGAGAAGCGGGAGCTCCTACGAGCAGTACTTC. This gives the protein CASSIGRSGSSYEQYF.

The chain combines TRBV18 with TRBJ1-6; a possible D gene is TRBD1 (5 bases). Germline CDR1 reads KGHSH; CDR2 reads LQKENI. This CDR3 contains 14 residues. V shed 6 bases and J shed 11 bases, with 17 bases lying between them. The CDR3 loop is CASSRDPEGAPLHF. The DNA of the CDR3 is TGTGCCAGCTCCCGGGACCCCGAGGGAGCACCCCTCCACTTT.

This clone occurred a few times. The V and J genes are TRBV28 and TRBJ1-2; unclear D gene. Germline CDR1 reads MDHEN; CDR2 reads SYDVKM. V was shortened by 3 bases and J by 4 bases, with 21 bases between the two germline ends. This CDR3 spans 17 amino acids. For the CDR3, the DNA is TGTGCCAGCAGTTTGATCGGCCAAGGCCTCTCGAGCTATGGCTACACCTTC. Translating it yields CASSLIGQGLSSYGYTF.

V gene TRBV6-1 combines with J gene TRBJ2-7; weak D call: TRBD2 (6 bases). From germline, CDR1 is MNHNS and CDR2 SASEGT. The CDR3 is 15 amino acids. The V end lost 5 bases, the J end lost 7 bases, and 21 bases lay between the germline ends. CDR3 in DNA: TGTGCCAGCAGTCCCTTGGCCCATAGGGCGGGGGAGCAGTACTTC. Translating it yields CASSPLAHRAGEQYF.

This chain uses TRBV6-6 with TRBJ1-1; maybe TRBD1 (6 bases). The V gene lost 4 bases and the J gene lost 3 bases, with 15 bases spanning the gap. The CDR3 has 15 residues. Germline values: CDR1 MNHNY, CDR2 SVGAGI (reference sequence). The CDR3 coding sequence is TGTGCCAGCAGTTCAATCGGGGGCGGGGACACTGAAGCTTTCTTT. Translated: CASSSIGGGDTEAFF.

This clone was counted once. V is TRBV4-2 and J is TRBJ1-3, with D maybe TRBD1 (5 bases). Trimming shortened V by 1 base and J by 8 bases, and 9 bases separated the two germline ends. Germline values: CDR1 LGHNA, CDR2 YNFKEQ. This CDR3 is built from 13 residues. The chain's CDR3 is CASSQGGQDTIYF. CDR3 coding DNA: TGTGCCAGCAGCCAAGGGGGCCAAGACACCATATATTTT.

The CDR3 coding sequence is TGTGCCAGCAGCCAAGTCGGGTCCTTAAGTGGCTACACCTTC. Its translation: CASSQVGSLSGYTF. The chain combines TRBV14 with TRBJ1-2; D unclear. Germline CDR1 SGHDN, CDR2 FVKESK. Trimming removed 1 base from V and 7 bases from J, with 13 bases in between. The CDR3 has 14 amino acids.

This chain links TRBV6-7 with TRBJ1-4, with D tentatively TRBD1 (5 bases). TRBV6-7 is classed as an ORF, of uncertain function. The CDR3 has 17 residues. V was clipped by 9 bases and J by 5 bases, with 25 bases between them. The CDR3: CARSWGSPTQSNEKLFF. The CDR3 nucleotides are TGTGCCAGGTCATGGGGCAGCCCCACCCAGTCGAATGAAAAACTGTTTTTT.

The genes are TRBV7-2 and TRBJ2-1; D remains unclear. V was shortened by 1 base and J by 9 bases, with 10 bases between the two germline ends. Germline CDR1 and CDR2: SGHTA and FQGNSA. The CDR3 contains 13 residues. The CDR3 DNA sequence: TGTGCCAGCAGCTTAGTCGGGTCGCTTGAGCAGTTCTTC. It translates to CASSLVGSLEQFF.

V gene TRBV19 combines with J gene TRBJ2-7; tentative D call: TRBD1 (6 bases). V was cut by 1 base and J by 3 bases, with 13 bases left in between. This CDR3 comprises 15 residues. Per the germline V gene, CDR1 is LNHDA and CDR2 is SQIVND (reference sequence). The CDR3 sequence is CASSIGQGMNYEQYF. CDR3 coding DNA: TGTGCCAGTAGTATAGGGCAGGGGATGAACTACGAGCAGTACTTC. Together with reference TRBV19 and TRBJ2-7, the CDR3 gives the full variable domain: DGGITQSPKYLFRKEGQNVTLSCEQNLNHDAMYWYRQDPGQGLRLIYYSQIVNDFQKGDIAEGYSVSREKKESFPLTVTSAQKNPTAFYLCASSIGQGMNYEQYFGPGTRLTVT.

The chain employs TRBV30 and TRBJ2-2; the D gene is possibly TRBD2 (5 bases). Trimming removed 4 bases from V and 0 bases from J, with 6 bases in between. The CDR3 totals 13 residues. Germline-derived CDR1 and CDR2 are GTSNPN and SVGIG (reference sequence). The CDR3 spells CAWTGANTGELFF. CDR3 in DNA: TGTGCCTGGACCGGGGCGAACACCGGGGAGCTGTTTTTT.

The J gene is TRBJ2-7, the V gene TRBV18; perhaps TRBD2 as D (6 bases). Per the germline V gene, CDR1 is KGHSH and CDR2 is LQKENI. The CDR3 has 15 amino acids. With 3 bases removed from V and 0 bases from J, the gap between germline ends came to 12 bases. The CDR3 coding sequence is TGTGCCAGCTCACCGGGGGGTCGGGTCTCCTACGAGCAGTACTTC. Its translation: CASSPGGRVSYEQYF. Using reference TRBV18 and TRBJ2-7 for the parts outside the CDR3, the full variable domain is NAGVMQNPRHLVRRRGQEARLRCSPMKGHSHVYWYRQLPEEGLKFMVYLQKENIIDESGMPKERFSAEFPKEGPSILRIQQVVRGDSAAYFCASSPGGRVSYEQYFGPGTRLTVT.

This rearrangement joins TRBV10-1 to TRBJ2-2; D perhaps matches TRBD2 (5 bases). The CDR3 has 14 residues. Trimming removed 8 bases from V and 0 bases from J, with 10 bases in between. Germline V lookup: CDR1 WNHNN, CDR2 SYGVQD (reference sequence). Written as DNA, the CDR3 is TGCGCCAGCTCAGCGGTTGCGAACACCGGGGAGCTGTTTTTT. Amino acid sequence: CASSAVANTGELFF.

This sequence joins TRBV9 and TRBJ2-3, with no clear D. Germline CDR1 SGDLS, CDR2 YYNGEE. V was shortened by 1 base and J by 6 bases, with 9 bases between the two germline ends. The CDR3 runs 13 residues. The CDR3: CASSVRVEDTQYF. The CDR3, as DNA: TGTGCCAGCAGCGTAAGGGTTGAGGATACGCAGTATTTT. Complete variable domain (other parts from reference TRBV9 and TRBJ2-3): DSGVTQTPKHLITATGQRVTLRCSPRSGDLSVYWYQQSLDQGLQFLIQYYNGEERAKGNILERFSAQQFPDLHSELNLSSLELGDSALYFCASSVRVEDTQYFGPGTRLTVL.

This clone was found once. The rearrangement joins TRBV25-1 to TRBJ2-3; D is undetermined. V dropped 5 bases and J dropped 6 bases, with 15 bases sitting between them. The germline gives CDR1 MGHDK, CDR2 SYGVNS. The CDR3 loop spans 14 amino acids. The CDR3 sequence: CASSRTDHVDTQYF. The CDR3 nucleotides read TGTGCCAGCAGTCGGACGGATCACGTGGATACGCAGTATTTT.

The chain carries TRBV6-5 and TRBJ1-2; D not resolved. Germline V gene data show CDR1 as MNHEY and CDR2 as SVGAGI. Trimming took off 6 bases at V and 5 bases at J, with 7 bases between the two ends. The CDR3 totals 11 residues. CDR3 residues: CASRNRYGYTF. The CDR3 bases are TGTGCCAGCAGGAACCGTTATGGCTACACCTTC.

The chain links TRBV19 to TRBJ2-5; 8 bases are shared with TRBD1. V lost 3 bases and J lost 0; bases outside the gene matches: 3. The CDR3 covers 15 residues. Germline V gene lookup returns CDR1 LNHDA and CDR2 SQIVND (reference sequence). Here the CDR3 DNA reads TGTGCCAGTAGTATGGGACAGGACTACCAAGAGACCCAGTACTTC. It encodes CASSMGQDYQETQYF.